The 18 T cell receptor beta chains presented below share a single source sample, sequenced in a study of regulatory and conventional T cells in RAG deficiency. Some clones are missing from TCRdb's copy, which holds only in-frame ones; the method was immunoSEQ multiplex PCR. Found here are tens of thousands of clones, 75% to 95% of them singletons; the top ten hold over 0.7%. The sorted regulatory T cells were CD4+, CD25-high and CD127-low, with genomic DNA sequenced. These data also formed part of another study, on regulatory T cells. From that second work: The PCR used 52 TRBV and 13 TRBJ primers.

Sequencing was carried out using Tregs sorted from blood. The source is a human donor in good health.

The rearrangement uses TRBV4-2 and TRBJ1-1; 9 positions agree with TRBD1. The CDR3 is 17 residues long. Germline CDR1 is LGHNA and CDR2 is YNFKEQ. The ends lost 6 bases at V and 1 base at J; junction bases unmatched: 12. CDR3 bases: TGTGCCAGCAGAGCCGGGACAGGGCCAGGAGGGAACACTGAAGCTTTCTTT. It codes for CASRAGTGPGGNTEAFF.

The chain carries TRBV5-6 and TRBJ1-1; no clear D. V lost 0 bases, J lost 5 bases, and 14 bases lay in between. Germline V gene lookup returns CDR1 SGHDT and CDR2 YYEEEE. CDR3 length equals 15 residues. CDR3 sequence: CASSLVEGLGTEAFF. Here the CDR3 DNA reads TGTGCCAGCAGCTTGGTTGAGGGTTTGGGGACTGAAGCTTTCTTT.

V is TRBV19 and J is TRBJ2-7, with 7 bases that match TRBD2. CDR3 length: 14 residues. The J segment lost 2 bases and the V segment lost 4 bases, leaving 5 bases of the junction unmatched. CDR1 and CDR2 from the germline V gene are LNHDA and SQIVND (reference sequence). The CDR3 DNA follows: TGTGCCAGTAGTAGGGAGGGCGGTCCCTACGAGCAGTACTTC. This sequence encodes CASSREGGPYEQYF.

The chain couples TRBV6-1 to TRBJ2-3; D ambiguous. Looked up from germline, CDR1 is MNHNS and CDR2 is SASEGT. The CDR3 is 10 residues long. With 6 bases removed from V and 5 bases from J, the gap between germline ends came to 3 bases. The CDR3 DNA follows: TGTGCCAGCAGGCTAGATACGCAGTATTTT. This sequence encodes CASRLDTQYF.

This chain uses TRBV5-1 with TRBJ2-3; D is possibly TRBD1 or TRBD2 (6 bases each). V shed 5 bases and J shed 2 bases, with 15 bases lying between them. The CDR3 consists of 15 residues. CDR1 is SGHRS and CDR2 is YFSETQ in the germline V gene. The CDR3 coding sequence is TGCGCCAGCAGAATCGGGTCGGGGGCCACAGATACGCAGTATTTT. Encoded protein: CASRIGSGATDTQYF.

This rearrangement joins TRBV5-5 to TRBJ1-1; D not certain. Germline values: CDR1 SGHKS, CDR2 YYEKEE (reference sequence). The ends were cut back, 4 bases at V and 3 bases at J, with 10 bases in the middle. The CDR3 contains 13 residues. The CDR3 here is CASSPPGYTEAFF. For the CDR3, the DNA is TGTGCCAGCAGCCCGCCGGGTTACACTGAAGCTTTCTTT.

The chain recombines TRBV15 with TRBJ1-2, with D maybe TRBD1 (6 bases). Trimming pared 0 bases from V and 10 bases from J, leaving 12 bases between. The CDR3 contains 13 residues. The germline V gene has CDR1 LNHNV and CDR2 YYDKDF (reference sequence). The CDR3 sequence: CATSRDRQAHYTF. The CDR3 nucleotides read TGTGCCACCAGCAGAGATCGACAGGCCCACTACACCTTC.

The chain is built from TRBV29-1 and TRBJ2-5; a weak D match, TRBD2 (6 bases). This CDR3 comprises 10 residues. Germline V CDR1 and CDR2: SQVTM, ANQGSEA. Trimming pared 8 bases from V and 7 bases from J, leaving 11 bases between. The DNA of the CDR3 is TGCAGCCCTGACGGGGGGACCCAGTACTTC. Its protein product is CSPDGGTQYF.

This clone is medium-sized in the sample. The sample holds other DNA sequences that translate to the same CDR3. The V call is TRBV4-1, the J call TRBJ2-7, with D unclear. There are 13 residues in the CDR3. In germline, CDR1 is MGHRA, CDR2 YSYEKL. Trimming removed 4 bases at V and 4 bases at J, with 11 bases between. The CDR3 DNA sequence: TGCGCCAGCAGCCCTCTAGGTGTGTACGAGCAGTACTTC. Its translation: CASSPLGVYEQYF.

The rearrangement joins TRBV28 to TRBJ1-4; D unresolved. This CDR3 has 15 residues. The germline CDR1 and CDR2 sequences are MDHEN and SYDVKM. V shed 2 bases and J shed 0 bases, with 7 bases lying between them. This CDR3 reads CASSLAGPTNEKLFF. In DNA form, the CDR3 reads TGTGCCAGCAGTTTAGCCGGGCCAACTAATGAAAAACTGTTTTTT.

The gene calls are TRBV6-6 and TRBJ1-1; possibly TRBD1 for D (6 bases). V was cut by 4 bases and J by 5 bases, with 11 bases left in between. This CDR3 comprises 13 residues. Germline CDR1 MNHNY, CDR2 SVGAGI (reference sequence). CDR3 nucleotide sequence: TGTGCCAGCAGTTCAACAGGGCCTACTGAAGCTTTCTTT. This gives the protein CASSSTGPTEAFF.

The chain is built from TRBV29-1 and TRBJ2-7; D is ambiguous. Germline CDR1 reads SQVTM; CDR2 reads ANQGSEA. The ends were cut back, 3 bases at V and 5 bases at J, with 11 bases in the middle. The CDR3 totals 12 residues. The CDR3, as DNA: TGCAGCGTTGATCTTAAGGCTAACGAGCAGTACTTC. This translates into CSVDLKANEQYF.

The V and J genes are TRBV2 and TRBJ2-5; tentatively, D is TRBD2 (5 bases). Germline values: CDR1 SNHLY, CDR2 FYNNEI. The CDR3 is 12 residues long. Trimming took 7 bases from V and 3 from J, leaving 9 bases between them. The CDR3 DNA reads TGTGCCAGCAACCGGGGAAAAGAGACCCAGTACTTC. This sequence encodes CASNRGKETQYF.

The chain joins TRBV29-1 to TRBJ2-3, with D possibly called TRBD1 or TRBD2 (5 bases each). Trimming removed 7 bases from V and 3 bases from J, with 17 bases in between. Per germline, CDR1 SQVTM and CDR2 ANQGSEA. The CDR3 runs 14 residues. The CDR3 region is CSAKPGATTDTQYF. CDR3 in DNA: TGCAGCGCCAAACCCGGGGCCACTACAGATACGCAGTATTTT.

In DNA, the CDR3 is TGCGCCAGCAGCCAACCAATCCCCGGGACAGGGGTCACTGAAGCTTTCTTT. Its translation: CASSQPIPGTGVTEAFF. The chain combines TRBV4-1 with TRBJ1-1, with 10 bases identical to TRBD1. This CDR3 has 17 amino acids. With V trimmed by 2 bases and J by 4 bases, 10 bases remained unmatched. Germline lookup yields CDR1 MGHRA and CDR2 YSYEKL.

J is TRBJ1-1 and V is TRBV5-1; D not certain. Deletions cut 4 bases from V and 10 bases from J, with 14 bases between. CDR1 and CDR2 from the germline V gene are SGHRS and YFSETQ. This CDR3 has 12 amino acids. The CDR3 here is CASSPGPGGAFF. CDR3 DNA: TGCGCCAGCAGCCCGGGCCCGGGAGGAGCTTTCTTT.

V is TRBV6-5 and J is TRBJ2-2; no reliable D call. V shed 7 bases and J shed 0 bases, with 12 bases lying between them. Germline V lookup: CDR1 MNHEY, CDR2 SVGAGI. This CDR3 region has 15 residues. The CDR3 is CASNPQLANTGELFF. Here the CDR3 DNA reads TGTGCCAGCAACCCCCAGCTTGCGAACACCGGGGAGCTGTTTTTT.

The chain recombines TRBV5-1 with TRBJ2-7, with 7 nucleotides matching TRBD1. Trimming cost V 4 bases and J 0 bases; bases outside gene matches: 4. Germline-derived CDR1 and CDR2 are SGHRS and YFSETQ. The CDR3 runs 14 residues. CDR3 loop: CASSTGTASYEQYF. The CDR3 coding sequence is TGCGCCAGCAGCACCGGGACAGCCTCCTACGAGCAGTACTTC.